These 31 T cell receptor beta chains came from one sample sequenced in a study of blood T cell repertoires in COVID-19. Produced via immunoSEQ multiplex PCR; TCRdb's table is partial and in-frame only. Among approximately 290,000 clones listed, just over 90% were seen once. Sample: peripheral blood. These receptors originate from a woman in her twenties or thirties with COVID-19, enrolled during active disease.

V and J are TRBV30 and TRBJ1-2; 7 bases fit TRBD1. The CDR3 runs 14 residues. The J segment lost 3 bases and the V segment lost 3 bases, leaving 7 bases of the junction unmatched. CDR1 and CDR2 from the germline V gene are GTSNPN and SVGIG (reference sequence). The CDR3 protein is CAWRRGTGDYGYTF. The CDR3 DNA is TGTGCCTGGAGACGAGGTACAGGGGACTATGGCTACACCTTC. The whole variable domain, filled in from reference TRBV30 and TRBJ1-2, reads SQTIHQWPATLVQPVGSPLSLECTVEGTSNPNLYWYRQAAGRGLQLLFYSVGIGQISSEVPQNLSASRPQDRQFILSSKKLLLSDSGFYLCAWRRGTGDYGYTFGSGTRLTVV.

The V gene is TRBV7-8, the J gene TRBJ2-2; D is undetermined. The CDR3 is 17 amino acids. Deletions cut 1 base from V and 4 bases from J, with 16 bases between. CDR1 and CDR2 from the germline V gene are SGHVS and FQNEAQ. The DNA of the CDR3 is TGTGCCAGCAGCTTAGTTTACTTATCCACTGGCACCGGGGAGCTGTTTTTT. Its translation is CASSLVYLSTGTGELFF.

The CDR3 spells CASRGRNGNQPQHF. CDR3 bases: TGTGCCAGTAGAGGCAGGAACGGTAATCAGCCCCAGCATTTT. The chain carries TRBV19 and TRBJ1-5; D ambiguous. The CDR3 extends over 14 amino acids. V lost 6 bases and J 4 bases, leaving 13 bases between the germline ends. Germline loops: CDR1 LNHDA, CDR2 SQIVND (reference sequence).

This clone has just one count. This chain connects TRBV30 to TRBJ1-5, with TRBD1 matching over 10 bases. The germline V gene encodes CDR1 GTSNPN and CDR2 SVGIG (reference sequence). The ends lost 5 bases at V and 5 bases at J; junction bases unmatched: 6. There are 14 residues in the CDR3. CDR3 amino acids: CAWEPGQGYQPQHF. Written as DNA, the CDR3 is TGTGCCTGGGAACCGGGACAGGGGTATCAGCCCCAGCATTTT.

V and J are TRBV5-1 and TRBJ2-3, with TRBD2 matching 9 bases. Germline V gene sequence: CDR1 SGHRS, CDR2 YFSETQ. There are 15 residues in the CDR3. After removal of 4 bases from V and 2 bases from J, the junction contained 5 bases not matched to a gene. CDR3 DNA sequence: TGCGCCAGCAGCCCCACTAGCGGGCCCACAGATACGCAGTATTTT. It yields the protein CASSPTSGPTDTQYF.

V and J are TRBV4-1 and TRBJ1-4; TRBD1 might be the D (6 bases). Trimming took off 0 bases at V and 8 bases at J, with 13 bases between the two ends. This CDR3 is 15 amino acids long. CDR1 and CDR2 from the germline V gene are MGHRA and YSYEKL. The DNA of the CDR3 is TGCGCCAGCAGCCAAGATAACAGGGTAGGAGAAAAACTGTTTTTT. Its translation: CASSQDNRVGEKLFF.

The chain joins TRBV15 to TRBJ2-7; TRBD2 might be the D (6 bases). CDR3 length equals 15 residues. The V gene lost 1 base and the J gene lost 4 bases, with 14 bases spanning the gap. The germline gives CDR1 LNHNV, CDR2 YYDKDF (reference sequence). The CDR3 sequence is CATSRGWGDPYEQYF. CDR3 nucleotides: TGTGCCACCAGCAGAGGTTGGGGGGACCCTTACGAGCAGTACTTC.

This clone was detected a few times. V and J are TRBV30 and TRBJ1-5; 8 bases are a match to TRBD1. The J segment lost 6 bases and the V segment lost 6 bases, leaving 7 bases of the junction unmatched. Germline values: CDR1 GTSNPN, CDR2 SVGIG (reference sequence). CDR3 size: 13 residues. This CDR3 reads CACAGTGSQPQHF. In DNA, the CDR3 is TGTGCCTGTGCCGGGACAGGAAGTCAGCCCCAGCATTTT.

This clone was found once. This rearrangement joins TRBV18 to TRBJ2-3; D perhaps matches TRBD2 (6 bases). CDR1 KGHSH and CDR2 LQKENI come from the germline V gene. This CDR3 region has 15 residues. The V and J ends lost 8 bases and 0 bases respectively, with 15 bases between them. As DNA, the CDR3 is TGTGCCAGCGATTGGACTACCCTAAGCACAGATACGCAGTATTTT. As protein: CASDWTTLSTDTQYF.

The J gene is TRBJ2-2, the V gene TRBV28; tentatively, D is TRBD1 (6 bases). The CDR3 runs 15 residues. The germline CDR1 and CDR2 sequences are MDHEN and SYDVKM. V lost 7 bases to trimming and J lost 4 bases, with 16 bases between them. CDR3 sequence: CASTGPGVGTGELFF. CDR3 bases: TGTGCCAGCACCGGGCCAGGGGTGGGCACCGGGGAGCTGTTTTTT. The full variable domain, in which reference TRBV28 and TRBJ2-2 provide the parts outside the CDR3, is DVKVTQSSRYLVKRTGEKVFLECVQDMDHENMFWYRQDPGLGLRLIYFSYDVKMKEKGDIPEGYSVSREKKERFSLILESASTNQTSMYLCASTGPGVGTGELFFGEGSRLTVL.

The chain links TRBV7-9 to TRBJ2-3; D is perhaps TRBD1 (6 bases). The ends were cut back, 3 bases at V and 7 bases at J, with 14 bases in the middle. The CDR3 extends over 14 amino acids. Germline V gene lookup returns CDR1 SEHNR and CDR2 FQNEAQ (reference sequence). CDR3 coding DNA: TGTGCCAGCAGCTTTGGCACAGGGCGCTATACGCAGTATTTT. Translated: CASSFGTGRYTQYF.

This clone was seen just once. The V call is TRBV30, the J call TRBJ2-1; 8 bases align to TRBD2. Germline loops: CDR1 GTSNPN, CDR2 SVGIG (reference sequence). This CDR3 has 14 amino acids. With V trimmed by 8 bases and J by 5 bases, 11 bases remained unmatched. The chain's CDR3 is CALRELAVDNEQFF. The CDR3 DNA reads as TGTGCCCTTAGGGAACTAGCGGTTGACAATGAGCAGTTCTTC.

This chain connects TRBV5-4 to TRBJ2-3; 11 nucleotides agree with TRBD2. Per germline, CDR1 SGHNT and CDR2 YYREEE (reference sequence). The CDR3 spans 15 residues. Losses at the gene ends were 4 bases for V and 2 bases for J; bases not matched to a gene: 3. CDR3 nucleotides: TGTGCCAGCAGCCAACTAGCGGGAGACACAGATACGCAGTATTTT. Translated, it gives CASSQLAGDTDTQYF. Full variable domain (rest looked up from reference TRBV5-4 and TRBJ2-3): ETGVTQSPTHLIKTRGQQVTLRCSSQSGHNTVSWYQQALGQGPQFIFQYYREEENGRGNFPPRFSGLQFPNYSSELNVNALELDDSALYLCASSQLAGDTDTQYFGPGTRLTVL.

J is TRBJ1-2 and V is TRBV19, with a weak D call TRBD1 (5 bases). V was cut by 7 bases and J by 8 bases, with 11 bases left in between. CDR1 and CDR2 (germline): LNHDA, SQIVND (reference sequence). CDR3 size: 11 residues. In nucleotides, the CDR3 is TGTGCCAGTATGGGAGGGGACGGCTACACCTTC. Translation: CASMGGDGYTF. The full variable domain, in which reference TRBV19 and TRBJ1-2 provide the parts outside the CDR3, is DGGITQSPKYLFRKEGQNVTLSCEQNLNHDAMYWYRQDPGQGLRLIYYSQIVNDFQKGDIAEGYSVSREKKESFPLTVTSAQKNPTAFYLCASMGGDGYTFGSGTRLTVV.

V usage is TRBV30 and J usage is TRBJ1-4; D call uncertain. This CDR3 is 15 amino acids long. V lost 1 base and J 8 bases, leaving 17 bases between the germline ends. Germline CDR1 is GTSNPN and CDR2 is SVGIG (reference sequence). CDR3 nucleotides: TGTGCCTGGAGTGGGATCTTAGCCACGAGGGAAAAACTGTTTTTT. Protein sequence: CAWSGILATREKLFF.

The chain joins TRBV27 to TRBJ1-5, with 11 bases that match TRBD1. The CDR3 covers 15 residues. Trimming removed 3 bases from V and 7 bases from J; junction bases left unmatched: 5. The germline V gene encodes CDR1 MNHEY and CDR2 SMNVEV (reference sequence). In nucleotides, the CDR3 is TGTGCCAGCAGTTTCGGGACAGGGGGTGCCCAGCCCCAGCATTTT. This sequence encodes CASSFGTGGAQPQHF.

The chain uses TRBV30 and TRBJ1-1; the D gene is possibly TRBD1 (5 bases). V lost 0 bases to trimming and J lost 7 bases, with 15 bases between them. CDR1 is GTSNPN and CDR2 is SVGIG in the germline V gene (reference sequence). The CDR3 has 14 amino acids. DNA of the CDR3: TGTGCCTGGAGTGTACGTCAGGGAAGACATGAAGCTTTCTTT. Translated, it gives CAWSVRQGRHEAFF.

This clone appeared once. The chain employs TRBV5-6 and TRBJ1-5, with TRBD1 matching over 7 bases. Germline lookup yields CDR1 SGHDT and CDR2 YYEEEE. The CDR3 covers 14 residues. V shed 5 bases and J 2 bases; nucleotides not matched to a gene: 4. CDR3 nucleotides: TGTGCCAGCAGTTACAGGGGCGGCAATCAGCCCCAGCATTTT. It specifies CASSYRGGNQPQHF.

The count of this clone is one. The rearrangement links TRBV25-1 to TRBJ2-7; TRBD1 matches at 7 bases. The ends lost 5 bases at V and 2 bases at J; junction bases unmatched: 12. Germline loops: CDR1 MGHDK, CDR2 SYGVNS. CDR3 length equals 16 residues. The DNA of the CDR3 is TGTGCCAGCAGTCAGTTGGGGACAGCGCCAGCCTACGAGCAGTACTTC. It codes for CASSQLGTAPAYEQYF.

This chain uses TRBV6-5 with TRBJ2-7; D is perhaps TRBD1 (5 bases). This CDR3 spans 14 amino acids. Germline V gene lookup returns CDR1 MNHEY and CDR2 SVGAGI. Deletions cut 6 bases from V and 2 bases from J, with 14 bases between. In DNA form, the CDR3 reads TGTGCCAGCAGAGGGGCAGGGATACCCTACGAGCAGTACTTC. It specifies CASRGAGIPYEQYF.

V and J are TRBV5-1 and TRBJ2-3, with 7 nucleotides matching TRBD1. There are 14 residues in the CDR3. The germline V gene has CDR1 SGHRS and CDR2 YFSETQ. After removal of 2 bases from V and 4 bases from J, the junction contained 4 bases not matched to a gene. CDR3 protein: CASSLQGSADTQYF. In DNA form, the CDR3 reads TGCGCCAGCAGCTTACAGGGGAGCGCAGATACGCAGTATTTT.

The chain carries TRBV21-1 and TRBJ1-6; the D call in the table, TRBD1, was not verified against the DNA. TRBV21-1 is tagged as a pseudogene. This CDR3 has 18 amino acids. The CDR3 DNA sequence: TGTGCCAGCAGCCCAAAAGAGGGGGCAGGGGGCTATAATTCACCCCTCCACTTT. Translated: CASSPKEGAGGYNSPLHF.

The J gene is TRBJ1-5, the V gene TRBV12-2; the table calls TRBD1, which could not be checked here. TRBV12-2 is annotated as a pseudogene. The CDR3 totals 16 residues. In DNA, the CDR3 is TGTGCAAGTCGCTTAGCTCAGGCCTATAGCAATCAGCCCCAGCATTTT. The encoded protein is CASRLAQAYSNQPQHF.

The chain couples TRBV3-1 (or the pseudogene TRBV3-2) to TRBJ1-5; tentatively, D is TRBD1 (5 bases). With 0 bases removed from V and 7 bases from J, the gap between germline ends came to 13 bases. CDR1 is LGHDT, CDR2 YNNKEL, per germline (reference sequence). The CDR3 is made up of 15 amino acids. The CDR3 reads CASSQDSSRGQPQHF. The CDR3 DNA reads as TGTGCCAGCAGCCAAGATTCCAGTAGGGGCCAGCCCCAGCATTTT.

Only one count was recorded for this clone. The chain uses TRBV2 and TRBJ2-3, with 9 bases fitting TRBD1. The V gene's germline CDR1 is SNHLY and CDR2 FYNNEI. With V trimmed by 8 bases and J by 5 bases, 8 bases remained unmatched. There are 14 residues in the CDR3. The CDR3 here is CASSVGTGIDTQYF. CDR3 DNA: TGTGCCAGCTCCGTCGGGACAGGGATAGATACGCAGTATTTT.

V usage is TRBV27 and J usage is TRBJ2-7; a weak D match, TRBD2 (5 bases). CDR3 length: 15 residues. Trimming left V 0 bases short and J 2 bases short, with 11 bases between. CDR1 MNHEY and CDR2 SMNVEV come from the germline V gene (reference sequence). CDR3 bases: TGTGCCAGCAGTTTATCAGGGTGGGGAGCCTACGAGCAGTACTTC. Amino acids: CASSLSGWGAYEQYF.

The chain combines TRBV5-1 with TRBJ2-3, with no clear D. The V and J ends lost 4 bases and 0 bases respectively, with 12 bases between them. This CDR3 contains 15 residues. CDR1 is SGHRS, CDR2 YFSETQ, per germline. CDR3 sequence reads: CASSGLSGSTDTQYF. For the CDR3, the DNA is TGCGCCAGCAGCGGCCTCTCGGGTAGCACAGATACGCAGTATTTT.

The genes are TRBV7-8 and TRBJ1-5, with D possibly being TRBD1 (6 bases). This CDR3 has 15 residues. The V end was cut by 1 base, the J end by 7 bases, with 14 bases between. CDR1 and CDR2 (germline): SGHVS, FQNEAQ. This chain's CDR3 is CASSLGDRGSQPQHF. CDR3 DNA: TGTGCCAGCAGCTTAGGGGATAGGGGGAGCCAGCCCCAGCATTTT.

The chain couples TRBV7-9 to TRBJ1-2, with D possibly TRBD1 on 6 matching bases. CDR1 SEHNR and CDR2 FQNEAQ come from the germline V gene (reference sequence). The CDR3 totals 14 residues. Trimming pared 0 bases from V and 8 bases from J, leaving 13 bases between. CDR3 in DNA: TGTGCCAGCAGCTTAGCGCTGGGGGCAGAGGGCTACACCTTC. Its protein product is CASSLALGAEGYTF.

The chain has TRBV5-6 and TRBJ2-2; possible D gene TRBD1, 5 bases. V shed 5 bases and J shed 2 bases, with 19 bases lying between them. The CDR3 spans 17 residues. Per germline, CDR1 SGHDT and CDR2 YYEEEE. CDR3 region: CASRLQLKTVNTGELFF. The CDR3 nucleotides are TGTGCCAGCAGACTCCAGTTGAAGACAGTCAACACCGGGGAGCTGTTTTTT.

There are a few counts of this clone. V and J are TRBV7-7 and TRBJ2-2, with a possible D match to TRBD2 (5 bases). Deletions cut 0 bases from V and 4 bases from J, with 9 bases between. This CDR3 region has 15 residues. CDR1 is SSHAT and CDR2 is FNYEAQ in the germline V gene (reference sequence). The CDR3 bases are TGTGCCAGCAGCTTAGCGGGAGTTGGCACCGGGGAGCTGTTTTTT. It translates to CASSLAGVGTGELFF. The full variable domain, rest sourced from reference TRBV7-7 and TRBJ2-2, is GAGVSQSPRYKVTKRGQDVTLRCDPISSHATLYWYQQALGQGPEFLTYFNYEAQPDKSGLPSDRFSAERPEGSISTLTIQRTEQRDSAMYRCASSLAGVGTGELFFGEGSRLTVL.